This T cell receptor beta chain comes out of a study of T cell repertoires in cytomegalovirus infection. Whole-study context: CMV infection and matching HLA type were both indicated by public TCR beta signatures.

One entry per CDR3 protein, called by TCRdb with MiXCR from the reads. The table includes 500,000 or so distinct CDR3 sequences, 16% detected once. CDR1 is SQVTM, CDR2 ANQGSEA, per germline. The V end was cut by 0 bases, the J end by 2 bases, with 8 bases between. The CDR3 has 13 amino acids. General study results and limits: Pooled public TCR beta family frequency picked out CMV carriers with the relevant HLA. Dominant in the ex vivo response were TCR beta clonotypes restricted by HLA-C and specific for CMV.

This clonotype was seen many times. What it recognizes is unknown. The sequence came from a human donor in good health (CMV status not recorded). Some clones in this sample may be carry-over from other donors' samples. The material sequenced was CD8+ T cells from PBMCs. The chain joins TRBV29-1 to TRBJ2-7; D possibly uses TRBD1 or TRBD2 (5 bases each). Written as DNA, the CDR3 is TGCAGCGTTGAAGACAGGGACCCCTACGAGCAGTACTTC. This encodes CSVEDRDPYEQYF.